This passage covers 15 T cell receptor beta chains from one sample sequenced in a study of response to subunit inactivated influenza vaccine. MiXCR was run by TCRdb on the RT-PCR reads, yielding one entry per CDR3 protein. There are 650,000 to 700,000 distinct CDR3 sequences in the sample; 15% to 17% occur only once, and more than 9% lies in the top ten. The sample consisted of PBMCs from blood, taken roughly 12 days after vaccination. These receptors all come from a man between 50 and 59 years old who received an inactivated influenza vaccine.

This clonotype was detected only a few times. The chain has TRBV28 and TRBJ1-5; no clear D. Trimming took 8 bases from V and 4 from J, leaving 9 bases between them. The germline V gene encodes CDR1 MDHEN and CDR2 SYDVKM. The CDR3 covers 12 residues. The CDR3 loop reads CASRRMNQPQHF. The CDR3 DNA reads TGTGCCAGCCGACGTATGAATCAGCCCCAGCATTTT.

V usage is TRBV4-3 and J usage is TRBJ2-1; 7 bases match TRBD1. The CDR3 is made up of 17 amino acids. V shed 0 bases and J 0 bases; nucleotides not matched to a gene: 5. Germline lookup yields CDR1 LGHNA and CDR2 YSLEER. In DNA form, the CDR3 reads TGCGCCAGCAGCCAAGAAGTTGCAGGGGGCTCCTACAATGAGCAGTTCTTC. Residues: CASSQEVAGGSYNEQFF.

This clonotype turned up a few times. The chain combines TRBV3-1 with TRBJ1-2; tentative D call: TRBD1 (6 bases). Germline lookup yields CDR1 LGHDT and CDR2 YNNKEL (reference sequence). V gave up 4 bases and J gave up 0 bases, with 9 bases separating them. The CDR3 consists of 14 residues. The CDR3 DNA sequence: TGTGCCAGCAGCCGGACAGCCCCTAACTATGGCTACACCTTC. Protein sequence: CASSRTAPNYGYTF.

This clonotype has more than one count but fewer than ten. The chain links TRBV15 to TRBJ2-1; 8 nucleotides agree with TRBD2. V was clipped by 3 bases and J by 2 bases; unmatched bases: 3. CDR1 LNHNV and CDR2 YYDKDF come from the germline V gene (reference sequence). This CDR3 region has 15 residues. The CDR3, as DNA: TGTGCCACCAGCAGTCTCGGGAGGGCCTACAATGAGCAGTTCTTC. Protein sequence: CATSSLGRAYNEQFF.

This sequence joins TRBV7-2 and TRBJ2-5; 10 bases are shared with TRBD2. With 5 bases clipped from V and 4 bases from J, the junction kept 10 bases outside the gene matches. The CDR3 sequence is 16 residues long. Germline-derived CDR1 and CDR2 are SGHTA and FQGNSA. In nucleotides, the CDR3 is TGTGCCAGCAGCCCAAGCGGGAGGGCTGGGCGAGAGACCCAGTACTTC. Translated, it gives CASSPSGRAGRETQYF.

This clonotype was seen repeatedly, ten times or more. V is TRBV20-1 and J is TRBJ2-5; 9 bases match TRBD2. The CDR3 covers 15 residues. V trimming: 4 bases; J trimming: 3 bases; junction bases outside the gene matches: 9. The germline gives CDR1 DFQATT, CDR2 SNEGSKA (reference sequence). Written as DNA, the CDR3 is TGCAGTGCTAAAGCGGCGACTAGCGGAAAAGAGACCCAGTACTTC. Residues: CSAKAATSGKETQYF.

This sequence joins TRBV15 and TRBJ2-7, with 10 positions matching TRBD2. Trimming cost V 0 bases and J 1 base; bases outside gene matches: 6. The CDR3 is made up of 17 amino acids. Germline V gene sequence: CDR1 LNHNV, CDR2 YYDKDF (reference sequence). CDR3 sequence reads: CATSRDYERGGSYEQYF. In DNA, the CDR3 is TGTGCCACCAGCAGAGATTACGAGCGGGGGGGTTCCTACGAGCAGTACTTC.

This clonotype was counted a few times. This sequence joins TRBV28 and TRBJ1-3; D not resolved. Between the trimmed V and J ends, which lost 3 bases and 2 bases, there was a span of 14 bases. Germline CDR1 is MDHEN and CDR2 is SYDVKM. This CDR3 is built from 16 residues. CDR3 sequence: CASSFGNVGPGNTIYF. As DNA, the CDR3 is TGTGCCAGCAGTTTTGGAAACGTGGGCCCTGGAAACACCATATATTTT. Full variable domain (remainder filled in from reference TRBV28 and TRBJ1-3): DVKVTQSSRYLVKRTGEKVFLECVQDMDHENMFWYRQDPGLGLRLIYFSYDVKMKEKGDIPEGYSVSREKKERFSLILESASTNQTSMYLCASSFGNVGPGNTIYFGEGSWLTVV.

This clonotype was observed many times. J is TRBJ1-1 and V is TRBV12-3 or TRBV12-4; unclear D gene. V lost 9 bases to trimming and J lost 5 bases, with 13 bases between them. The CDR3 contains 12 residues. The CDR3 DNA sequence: TGTGCCAGTGTAATCGTGGGGACTGAAGCTTTCTTT. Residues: CASVIVGTEAFF.

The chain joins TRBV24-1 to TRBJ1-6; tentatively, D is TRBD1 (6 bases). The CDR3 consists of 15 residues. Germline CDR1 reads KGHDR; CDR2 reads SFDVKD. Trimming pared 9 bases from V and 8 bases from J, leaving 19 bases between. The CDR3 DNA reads TGTGCCACCGGGGGAACAGGGATTGGTTATTCACCCCTCCACTTT. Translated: CATGGTGIGYSPLHF.

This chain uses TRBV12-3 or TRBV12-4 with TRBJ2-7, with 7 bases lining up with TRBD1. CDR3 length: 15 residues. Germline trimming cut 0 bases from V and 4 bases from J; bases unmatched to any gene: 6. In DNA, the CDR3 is TGTGCCAGCAGTTTAGCGATGGGCAGGGGGTACGAGCAGTACTTC. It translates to CASSLAMGRGYEQYF.

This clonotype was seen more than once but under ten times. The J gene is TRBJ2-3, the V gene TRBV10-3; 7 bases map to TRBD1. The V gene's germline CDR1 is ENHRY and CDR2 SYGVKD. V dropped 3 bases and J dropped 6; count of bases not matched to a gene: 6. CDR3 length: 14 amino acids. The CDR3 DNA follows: TGTGCCATCAGTGATCGACAGGGCCCCGATACGCAGTATTTT. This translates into CAISDRQGPDTQYF.

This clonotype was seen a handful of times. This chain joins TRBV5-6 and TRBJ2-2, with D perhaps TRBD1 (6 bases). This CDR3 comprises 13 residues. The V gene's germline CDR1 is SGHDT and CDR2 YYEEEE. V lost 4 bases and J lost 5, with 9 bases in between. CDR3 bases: TGTGCCAGCAGCGGACAGCCTACCGGGGAGCTGTTTTTT. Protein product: CASSGQPTGELFF.

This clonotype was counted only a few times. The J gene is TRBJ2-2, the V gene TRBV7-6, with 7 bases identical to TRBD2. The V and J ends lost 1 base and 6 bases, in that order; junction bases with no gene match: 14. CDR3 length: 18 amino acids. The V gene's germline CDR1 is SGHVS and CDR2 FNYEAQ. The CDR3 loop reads CASSLVPTGLGVAGELFF. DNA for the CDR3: TGTGCCAGCAGCTTAGTGCCTACAGGACTAGGAGTTGCCGGGGAGCTGTTTTTT.

This CDR3 is CASSSRLDRVSPYEQYF. CDR3 in DNA: TGTGCCAGCAGCTCGAGGCTTGACAGGGTCTCCCCCTACGAGCAGTACTTC. V is TRBV7-9 and J is TRBJ2-7, with TRBD1 matching 7 bases. With V trimmed by 4 bases and J by 2 bases, 14 bases remained unmatched. CDR1 is SEHNR and CDR2 is FQNEAQ in the germline V gene (reference sequence). The CDR3 runs to 17 residues. The variable domain in full, with the rest retrieved from reference TRBV7-9 and TRBJ2-7, is DTGVSQNPRHKITKRGQNVTFRCDPISEHNRLYWYRQTLGQGPEFLTYFQNEAQLEKSRLLSDRFSAERPKGSFSTLEIQRTEQGDSAMYLCASSSRLDRVSPYEQYFGPGTRLTVT.